One T cell receptor (beta chain) is described in this entry. At least ten counts were recorded for this clonotype. What this receptor recognizes is not known. Per-nucleotide qualities are absent, and no much larger clonotype sits a single base away. The healthy controls were volunteers from blood banks in Maryland, USA. For the unsorted PBMC libraries, 2 million PBMCs were stored in RNAlater at -80 degrees C until RNA extraction and were used to generate the libraries. Peripheral blood was subjected to Ficoll-Hypaque density gradient centrifugation to isolate PBMCs, which were then cryopreserved in liquid nitrogen. These data come from a study of neurological immune-mediated disorders (dated by TCRdb to the late 2010s). About the study as a whole: Peripheral blood TCR-beta repertoires from patients with HTLV-I-associated myelopathy (HAM/TSP), patients with multiple sclerosis, and healthy controls were compared in the study using UMI-based sequencing. Alongside PBMC samples, the set of some 98 TCR-beta libraries contained longitudinal samples, technical triplicates, and paired CD4+ and CD8+ T-cell subsets that had been sorted. The cohort comprised 68 subjects: some 15 HAM/TSP patients, 35 or so multiple sclerosis patients and around 20 healthy controls. Here is what the overall study found, with its caveats: TCR clonal expansion was highest in HAM/TSP patients and lowest in MS patients, with MS patients falling below even healthy controls. Expanded clones from different subjects shared no identical CDR3 amino acid sequences, which suggests that TCR-beta repertoires were private in all groups.

cDNA was synthesized by template-switch 5'RACE using a primer with a 10-nucleotide random unique molecular identifier that tagged each TCR transcript. Each sequencing run produced over 190 million TCR-beta sequences covering 15-18 subjects. The RNeasy kit was used to extract total RNA. TCR-beta VDJ regions were amplified with primers for the TCR constant region and the 5'RACE anchor, using the KAPA Real-time Library Amplification kit. Sample indexes and Illumina adaptors were added in a first PCR, and a second PCR then increased library yield. After Ampure bead purification, the roughly 650 bp TCR product was size-selected on a 2% E-gel SizeSelection system. Before pooling, library quality was assessed on a Bioanalyzer, concentration was determined with Qubit, and library quantification was performed with the Kapa Library Quantification kit. An Illumina HiSeq 2500 was used to sequence the libraries paired-end at 2 x 150 bp. To increase sequence diversity, roughly 24-32% phiX was spiked into each library pool. The authors' analysis ran thus. Quality-filtered reads were processed with the UMI-based MiGEC pipeline, and over 90% of raw TCR sequences were removed by the MiGEC pipeline during error correction. VDJ genes were aligned to IMGT germline references, and each clonotype was defined by a unique CDR3 amino acid sequence together with V-J genes. Clonal expansion, Shannon diversity and CDR3 relatedness were evaluated with VDJtools (CalcPairwiseDistances, ClusterSamples), while phylogenetic trees were built in CLCbio workbench. Using coefficient-of-variation modelling across technical triplicates, the study counted a clone as expanded if it had at least 8 unique UMIs. TCRdb reprocessed the public reads (quality trimming at Q25 with fastp, clone calling with MiXCR) and kept in-frame beta chains. Duplicate CDR3 protein sequences are folded into a single record with the most common DNA and genes. These V and J calls derive from TCRdb rather than the authors' analysis. The sample profile shows 25,000 to 35,000 distinct CDR3 sequences; around 10% of them were found once. About 6% of the sample goes to the ten largest clones.

What was sequenced was PBMCs. The clonotype comes from a woman aged 60-75 years in good health.

The DNA sequence is TGCAGTGCTAGAGATCTGAGACAGGCCCCGGCGTGGGCTTTCTTT. It is translated as CSARDLRQAPAWAFF. The chain was built from TRBV20-1 and TRBJ1-1; the D gene is perhaps TRBD1, from 6 matching bases. The CDR3, from cysteine to phenylalanine, totals 15 residues. Only CDR3 DNA is held: 45 bases, read in frame from base 1. V and J are truncated by 0 bases and 11 bases respectively, leaving an intervening sequence of 22 bases. The germline V gene (reference sequence) gives CDR1 as DFQATT and CDR2 as SNEGSKA.